One T cell receptor (beta chain) is described in this entry. The target antigen is unknown. Produced via immunoSEQ multiplex PCR; TCRdb's table is partial and in-frame only. The sample has around 56,000 clones; around nine tenths are singletons. The data were taken from a study of OX40 agonist ivuxolimab in advanced cancers. Study in general: Treatment of patients was with ivuxolimab, an agonistic anti-OX40 (CD134) antibody.

Broader study findings: The study did not work out the antigen specificity of the expanded peripheral T cells. Relatively little clonal expansion, among the lowest observed, appeared in partial responders at 0.1-3.0 mg/kg.

This CDR3 is built from 16 residues. V dropped 0 bases and J dropped 3 bases, with 12 bases sitting between them. Germline V lookup: CDR1 MNHNS, CDR2 SASEGT. People who had autoimmune disease history or systemic immunosuppression were excluded. Material: CD4+ or CD8+ T cells sorted from blood, obtained in a trial of the OX40 agonist ivuxolimab. The origin of this receptor is an adult with an advanced solid tumor such as melanoma, head and neck, liver or kidney cancer. This chain uses TRBV6-1 with TRBJ1-5; D is uncertain. Here the CDR3 DNA reads TGTGCCAGCAGTGAAGCAGGACCGGTCAACAATCAGCCCCAGCATTTT. Its translation: CASSEAGPVNNQPQHF.